Detailed here is one TCR beta chain. Germline is not matched at one junction end, which may reflect a read error. The data derive from a study of CD8 T cells in ankylosing spondylitis. The CDR3 covers 14 residues. Germline values: CDR1 DFQATT, CDR2 SNEGSKA (reference sequence). Using its own MiXCR run on the 5' RACE reads, TCRdb lists one record per CDR3 protein. This table has some 270,000 distinct CDR3 sequences, roughly 32% appearing once. The source is a male donor with ankylosing spondylitis or in good health (not recorded which). Sequencing was done on a sample of blood, either unsorted or a sorted T cell fraction (not recorded which). This chain links TRBV20-1 with TRBJ2-2, with D maybe TRBD2 (6 bases). DNA of the CDR3: TGCAGTGCCAGAGTTAGTAGCGGCACCGGGGAGCTGTTTTTT. Translated: CSARVSSGTGELFF.